This TCR beta chain stems from a study of T cell responses to AZD1222 COVID-19 vaccine. Across the study: Second-dose timings of about 4 or about 12 weeks were pooled.

Per the germline V gene, CDR1 is SNHLY and CDR2 is FYNNEI. The CDR3 has 14 residues. V was pared by 5 bases and J by 6 bases, with 14 bases between. Note on this clone: Its specificity is not known.

Study results and limitations: Donors, mostly white British, included more females; clonal diversity was possibly underestimated. Mapped onto spike, vaccine-associated CD4 TCRs spanned it and were dominant at 160-218 and 743-854.

The data were produced by immunoSEQ multiplex PCR, yet TCRdb's version contains in-frame clones alone and is incomplete. The repertoire has about 180,000 clones, 80% to 90% of them found once; the top ten carry approximately 0.5%. The source of this sequence is an adult in good health. This chain connects TRBV2 to TRBJ2-4, with a weak D call TRBD1 (5 bases). Source: peripheral blood, taken on day 0 of AZD1222 vaccination. The CDR3 coding sequence is TGTGCCAGCAGTTGGGGCGAAAGGGGAAACATTCAGTACTTC. The encoded protein is CASSWGERGNIQYF.